The clone carrying this T cell receptor beta chain has just a few counts. Its target is unknown. The CDR3 loop spans 13 amino acids. Germline V gene sequence: CDR1 MNHEY, CDR2 SVGAGI. The germline V and J ends were trimmed by 2 bases and 2 bases, with 6 bases remaining between them. TCR beta libraries were built from RNA through three nested multiplex PCR rounds using modified ARM-PCR. Input was 0.4 to 0.65 ug total RNA, reverse-transcribed with a C-beta primer. TCRdb recomputed calls from the multiplex PCR reads with MiXCR, one row per CDR3 protein. The sample lists 15,000 to 20,000 distinct CDR3 sequences; under 80% were seen once. These data belong to a study of tumor-infiltrating lymphocytes in glioblastoma multiforme. Study outcomes and limitations: TCR plus mutation findings rest on a single glioblastoma patient.

Material: peripheral blood. The V gene is TRBV6-5, the J gene TRBJ1-1; D is undetermined. This sequence was found in a male donor with glioblastoma. The DNA of the CDR3 is TGTGCCAGCAGTTACGCCTCTAACACTGAAGCTTTCTTT. The encoded protein is CASSYASNTEAFF.